This T cell receptor beta chain was sequenced in a study of T cell changes during pregnancy in multiple sclerosis. The CDR3 is 15 residues long. Looked up from germline, CDR1 is SGHRS and CDR2 is YFSETQ. The V end lost 3 bases, the J end lost 3 bases, and 13 bases lay between the germline ends. Some clones are missing from TCRdb's copy, which holds only in-frame ones; the method was immunoSEQ multiplex PCR. The sample lists tens of thousands of clones; more than 90% were seen once. This clonotype was obtained from a female donor in good health, enrolled as a control in a pregnancy study. The sequencing used peripheral blood, collected in the second trimester of pregnancy. The chain carries TRBV5-1 and TRBJ2-4; D might be TRBD1 (6 bases). The CDR3 is CASSWSGDSKNIQYF. In DNA, the CDR3 is TGCGCCAGCAGCTGGTCAGGGGATAGCAAAAACATTCAGTACTTC.